Following are 11 T cell receptor beta chains from one sample sequenced in a study of OX40 agonist ivuxolimab in advanced cancers. Assay used: immunoSEQ multiplex PCR; TCRdb lists only in-frame clones, some missing. Among more than 45,000 clones, 88% were seen once, and the ten largest hold 7.8%. Specimen: CD4+ or CD8+ T cells sorted from blood, collected in a trial of the OX40 agonist ivuxolimab. The receptors were gathered from an adult with an advanced solid tumor such as melanoma, head and neck, liver or kidney cancer.

This sequence joins TRBV27 and TRBJ2-2, with 12 bases aligning to TRBD2. CDR3 length: 16 amino acids. Germline loops: CDR1 MNHEY, CDR2 SMNVEV (reference sequence). The V gene end was trimmed by 7 bases and the J gene end by 2 bases; junction bases not matched to a gene: 5. CDR3 bases: TGTGCCAGCAAATCTAGCGGGAGGGGTAACACCGGGGAGCTGTTTTTT. This sequence encodes CASKSSGRGNTGELFF.

The chain uses TRBV4-1 and TRBJ2-5; D is unclear. Trimming pared 4 bases from V and 1 base from J, leaving 16 bases between. This CDR3 has 16 residues. CDR1 and CDR2 from the germline V gene are MGHRA and YSYEKL. CDR3 nucleotides: TGCGCCAGCAGCCTAATGAGTCTCTGGGCCCAAGAGACCCAGTACTTC. It encodes CASSLMSLWAQETQYF.

The rearrangement uses TRBV18 and TRBJ1-1; 11 nucleotides match TRBD1. Germline V gene sequence: CDR1 KGHSH, CDR2 LQKENI. The CDR3 has 16 amino acids. The V and J ends lost 5 bases and 4 bases, in that order; junction bases with no gene match: 9. In DNA, the CDR3 is TGTGCCAGCTCAGCATCGGGACAGGGGGAACTCACTGAAGCTTTCTTT. The encoded protein is CASSASGQGELTEAFF.

This clone was recorded a few times. The V gene is TRBV4-1, the J gene TRBJ1-2; unclear D gene. Germline V gives CDR1 MGHRA, CDR2 YSYEKL. The length of the CDR3 is 16 residues. The V and J ends lost 0 bases and 2 bases respectively, with 13 bases between them. CDR3 residues: CASSQEVRRLNYGYTF. In DNA form, the CDR3 reads TGCGCCAGCAGCCAAGAAGTCAGGAGACTCAACTATGGCTACACCTTC.

This sequence joins TRBV5-4 and TRBJ1-2, with D perhaps TRBD1 (5 bases). CDR3 size: 13 residues. The germline CDR1 and CDR2 sequences are SGHNT and YYREEE (reference sequence). With 2 bases removed from V and 8 bases from J, the gap between germline ends came to 13 bases. The DNA of the CDR3 is TGTGCCAGCAGCTTAGAATCAGGGAACGGCTACACCTTC. It encodes CASSLESGNGYTF.

The chain carries TRBV15 and TRBJ2-6; D gene unclear. Per germline, CDR1 LNHNV and CDR2 YYDKDF (reference sequence). The germline V and J ends were trimmed by 5 bases and 4 bases, with 6 bases remaining between them. The CDR3 consists of 13 residues. The CDR3 coding sequence is TGTGCCACCAGCCCGCGGGGGGCCAACGTCCTGACTTTC. This codes for CATSPRGANVLTF.

The CDR3 is CASSSGTGITGELFF. The CDR3 bases are TGTGCCAGCAGTTCCGGGACAGGGATAACCGGGGAGCTGTTTTTT. This chain uses TRBV27 with TRBJ2-2, with 9 nucleotides matching TRBD1. Trimming removed 4 bases from V and 5 bases from J; junction bases left unmatched: 5. The CDR3 contains 15 residues. Germline CDR1 reads MNHEY; CDR2 reads SMNVEV (reference sequence).

J is TRBJ2-7 and V is TRBV2, with D tentatively TRBD1 or TRBD2 (5 bases each). CDR3 size: 15 residues. V lost 4 bases and J 7 bases, leaving 20 bases between the germline ends. Germline assignment: CDR1 SNHLY and CDR2 FYNNEI. CDR3 amino acids: CASSVLRDPSQEQYF. CDR3 bases: TGTGCCAGCAGTGTACTCCGGGACCCTTCGCAGGAGCAGTACTTC.

CDR3 sequence (DNA): TGTGCAACTAGCGTCGGGGGCAATGAGCAGTTCTTC. Translated: CATSVGGNEQFF. The chain is built from TRBV27 and TRBJ2-1, with TRBD2 identical over 7 bases. CDR3 length: 12 residues. CDR1 MNHEY and CDR2 SMNVEV come from the germline V gene (reference sequence).

The V gene is TRBV19, the J gene TRBJ2-3; D ambiguous. The germline V gene encodes CDR1 LNHDA and CDR2 SQIVND (reference sequence). This CDR3 is built from 13 residues. Trimming removed 6 bases from V and 1 base from J, with 8 bases in between. The CDR3 region is CASRKVGTDTQYF. The CDR3 coding sequence is TGTGCCAGTAGGAAAGTCGGCACAGATACGCAGTATTTT.

The chain combines TRBV28 with TRBJ2-5; 8 nucleotides match TRBD2. Germline CDR1 MDHEN, CDR2 SYDVKM. The ends lost 10 bases at V and 5 bases at J; junction bases unmatched: 9. This CDR3 is 13 amino acids long. CDR3 protein: CATRSGSGETQYF. CDR3 in DNA: TGTGCCACGCGAAGCGGGAGTGGGGAGACCCAGTACTTC.